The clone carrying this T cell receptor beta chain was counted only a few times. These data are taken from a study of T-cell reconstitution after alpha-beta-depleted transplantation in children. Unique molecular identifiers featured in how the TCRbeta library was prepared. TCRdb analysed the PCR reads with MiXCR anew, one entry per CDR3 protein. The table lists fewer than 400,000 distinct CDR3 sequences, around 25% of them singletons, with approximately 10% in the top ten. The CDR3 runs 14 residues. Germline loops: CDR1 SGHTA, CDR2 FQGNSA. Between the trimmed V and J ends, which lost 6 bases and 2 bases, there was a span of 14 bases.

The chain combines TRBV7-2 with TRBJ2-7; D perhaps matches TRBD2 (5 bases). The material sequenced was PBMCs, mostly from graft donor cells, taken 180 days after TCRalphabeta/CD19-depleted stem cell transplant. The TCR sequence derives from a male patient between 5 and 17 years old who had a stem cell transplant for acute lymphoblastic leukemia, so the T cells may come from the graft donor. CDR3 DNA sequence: TGTGCCAGCAGTCCCAGCGGTTCCGCCTACGAGCAGTACTTC. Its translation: CASSPSGSAYEQYF.